Below, 30 T cell receptor beta chains from the same sample are listed, as sequenced in a study of patients with pleural tuberculosis. MiXCR, applied by TCRdb to the reads, yields one record per CDR3 protein. The sample comprises around 50,000 distinct CDR3 sequences, about 7.9% of which are singletons, and roughly 16% rests with the top ten. The receptors stem from a human donor with pleural tuberculosis.

This clonotype was recorded at least ten times. CDR3 sequence: CASSQLGQGNTEAFF. As DNA, the CDR3 is TGTGCCAGCAGCCAACTGGGACAGGGTAACACTGAAGCTTTCTTT. The gene calls are TRBV4-2 and TRBJ1-1, with 9 bases identical to TRBD1. V was clipped by 2 bases and J by 2 bases; unmatched bases: 3. The CDR3 loop spans 15 amino acids. Germline V gives CDR1 LGHNA, CDR2 YNFKEQ.

J is TRBJ2-3 and V is TRBV2; 7 bases agree with TRBD2. The CDR3 consists of 13 residues. Germline V gene data show CDR1 as SNHLY and CDR2 as FYNNEI. Trimming removed 6 bases from V and 1 base from J; junction bases left unmatched: 1. CDR3 amino acids: CASSGRRTDTQYF. The CDR3 region has the DNA TGTGCCAGCAGCGGGAGGCGCACAGATACGCAGTATTTT.

This clonotype was observed at least ten times. This sequence joins TRBV20-1 and TRBJ2-3; 8 positions match TRBD2. V lost 2 bases, J lost 2 bases, and 3 bases stayed unmatched. The CDR3 extends over 14 amino acids. Germline V CDR1 and CDR2: DFQATT, SNEGSKA (reference sequence). As DNA, the CDR3 is TGCAGTGCTAGACTAGCGGGCAACACAGATACGCAGTATTTT. It specifies CSARLAGNTDTQYF.

This clonotype was seen repeatedly, ten times or more. The chain has TRBV18 and TRBJ1-2, with TRBD1 as a possible D gene (6 bases). The CDR3 contains 12 residues. The V end was cut by 4 bases, the J end by 6 bases, with 9 bases between. Germline CDR1 reads KGHSH; CDR2 reads LQKENI. DNA of the CDR3: TGTGCCAGCTCACGGACAGAGGATGGCTACACCTTC. Encoded protein: CASSRTEDGYTF.

The J gene is TRBJ2-2, the V gene TRBV12-3 or TRBV12-4; a weak D match, TRBD2 (5 bases). V shed 8 bases and J shed 1 base, with 17 bases lying between them. The CDR3 contains 16 residues. This chain's CDR3 is CASRGQAQLNTGELFF. For the CDR3, the DNA is TGTGCCAGCCGGGGTCAAGCACAGCTGAACACCGGGGAGCTGTTTTTT.

At least ten counts were recorded for this clonotype. The chain joins TRBV6-1 to TRBJ1-2; D is ambiguous. Germline-derived CDR1 and CDR2 are MNHNS and SASEGT. With 7 bases removed from V and 4 bases from J, the gap between germline ends came to 16 bases. This CDR3 is 14 amino acids long. The CDR3 coding sequence is TGTGCCAGCACCGAACTGGGGTTGGCCTATGGCTACACCTTC. Translated: CASTELGLAYGYTF.

There are a few counts of this clonotype. The chain links TRBV19 to TRBJ1-5; 10 bases fit TRBD1. V trimming: 8 bases; J trimming: 5 bases; junction bases outside the gene matches: 12. There are 16 residues in the CDR3. Germline CDR1 reads LNHDA; CDR2 reads SQIVND (reference sequence). This chain's CDR3 is CASFRTGTGAHQPQHF. The CDR3 nucleotides are TGTGCCAGTTTCAGAACCGGGACAGGGGCCCATCAGCCCCAGCATTTT.

This clonotype occurred a few times. The rearrangement uses TRBV18 and TRBJ2-1; D gene ambiguous. The CDR3 loop spans 13 amino acids. The germline CDR1 and CDR2 sequences are KGHSH and LQKENI. With 0 bases removed from V and 9 bases from J, the gap between germline ends came to 9 bases. The CDR3 protein is CASSPPLYSEQFF. The CDR3, as DNA: TGTGCCAGCTCACCACCGCTTTACTCTGAGCAGTTCTTC.

This clonotype was observed at least ten times. The chain joins TRBV4-1 to TRBJ2-1; D is undetermined. CDR1 and CDR2 from the germline V gene are MGHRA and YSYEKL. The CDR3 has 14 amino acids. V dropped 4 bases and J dropped 3 bases, with 10 bases sitting between them. This CDR3 reads CASSPQELYNEQFF. CDR3 sequence (DNA): TGCGCCAGCAGCCCCCAGGAGCTCTACAATGAGCAGTTCTTC.

This clonotype was detected ten times or more. The chain carries TRBV20-1 and TRBJ1-5, with D possibly matching TRBD1 (6 bases). Germline CDR1 DFQATT, CDR2 SNEGSKA (reference sequence). Between the trimmed V and J ends, which lost 6 bases and 0 bases, there was a span of 18 bases. The CDR3 runs to 16 residues. The CDR3 coding sequence is TGCAGTGCCCTAGGCCGGGGGCGATATAGCAATCAGCCCCAGCATTTT. This translates into CSALGRGRYSNQPQHF.

This clonotype was counted many times. V gene TRBV6-2 or TRBV6-3 combines with J gene TRBJ2-5, with TRBD1 as a possible D gene (5 bases). The germline V gene has CDR1 MNHEY and CDR2 SVGEGT. V dropped 4 bases and J dropped 3 bases, with 9 bases sitting between them. CDR3 length: 13 amino acids. The CDR3 region has the DNA TGTGCCAGCAGTTGGATAGGGGAAGAGACCCAGTACTTC. Protein: CASSWIGEETQYF.

This clonotype was recorded many times. The chain is built from TRBV4-1 and TRBJ2-5; D gene uncertain. The CDR3 is made up of 14 amino acids. Germline V gene sequence: CDR1 MGHRA, CDR2 YSYEKL. Trimming shortened V by 10 bases and J by 0 bases, and 15 bases separated the two germline ends. CDR3 DNA sequence: TGCGCCACCTCAGTACAGATCAACCAAGAGACCCAGTACTTC. Translated: CATSVQINQETQYF.

This clonotype has only a few counts. The rearrangement joins TRBV11-2 to TRBJ2-3; D gene ambiguous. CDR3 size: 13 residues. The germline gives CDR1 SGHAT, CDR2 FQNNGV. V gave up 1 base and J gave up 6 bases, with 8 bases separating them. Here the CDR3 reads CASSLGSPDTQYF. DNA for the CDR3: TGTGCCAGCAGCTTAGGATCCCCCGATACGCAGTATTTT.

Turning to this clonotype: A much more abundant neighbour one base away suggests this may be a read error. As DNA, the CDR3 is TGTGCCAGCAGTTCGGGACTAGCGACCCGCGCAGATACGCAGTATTTT. It yields the protein CASSSGLATRADTQYF. This sequence joins TRBV12-3 or TRBV12-4 and TRBJ2-3, with 10 positions matching TRBD2. The V segment lost 4 bases and the J segment 4 bases; nucleotides outside the gene matches: 8. The CDR3 has 16 amino acids.

The V and J genes are TRBV30 and TRBJ1-1; D is possibly TRBD1 (6 bases). The V and J ends lost 2 bases and 4 bases respectively, with 11 bases between them. Germline-derived CDR1 and CDR2 are GTSNPN and SVGIG (reference sequence). The CDR3 totals 13 residues. The CDR3 reads CAWSTTGFTEAFF. CDR3 nucleotide sequence: TGTGCCTGGAGTACTACAGGGTTCACTGAAGCTTTCTTT.

This clonotype was observed many times. The V gene is TRBV9, the J gene TRBJ1-1; no definite D call. The germline V and J ends were trimmed by 3 bases and 6 bases, with 18 bases remaining between them. This CDR3 contains 15 residues. Looked up from germline, CDR1 is SGDLS and CDR2 is YYNGEE. The chain's CDR3 is CASSARLELYPEAFF. The DNA for the CDR3 is TGTGCCAGCAGCGCTCGACTCGAATTGTACCCTGAAGCTTTCTTT.

Many counts were recorded for this clonotype. The chain links TRBV12-3 or TRBV12-4 to TRBJ1-5; no clear D. Between the trimmed V and J ends, which lost 5 bases and 0 bases, there was a span of 5 bases. This CDR3 contains 13 residues. The CDR3 sequence: CASSLFSNQPQHF. In DNA, the CDR3 is TGTGCCAGCAGTCTCTTTAGCAATCAGCCCCAGCATTTT.

This clonotype was picked up one time. The chain has TRBV7-9 and TRBJ2-1; possibly TRBD2 for D (5 bases). The CDR3 covers 11 residues. V lost 9 bases, J lost 6 bases, and 9 bases lay in between. Looked up from germline, CDR1 is SEHNR and CDR2 is FQNEAQ (reference sequence). CDR3 sequence: CARSGINEQFF. The CDR3 nucleotides read TGTGCCAGATCGGGAATCAATGAGCAGTTCTTC. The complete variable domain, with remaining parts taken from reference TRBV7-9 and TRBJ2-1, reads DTGVSQNPRHKITKRGQNVTFRCDPISEHNRLYWYRQTLGQGPEFLTYFQNEAQLEKSRLLSDRFSAERPKGSFSTLEIQRTEQGDSAMYLCARSGINEQFFGPGTRLTVL.

In this sample, this clonotype turned up many times. The chain combines TRBV6-2 or TRBV6-3 with TRBJ1-5, with D hard to call. The CDR3 extends over 13 amino acids. Germline V gene data show CDR1 as MNHEY and CDR2 as SVGEGT. V shed 6 bases and J shed 3 bases, with 9 bases lying between them. The CDR3, as DNA: TGTGCCAGCAGCTCGCCGCCCAATCAGCCCCAGCATTTT. Translated, it gives CASSSPPNQPQHF.

On this clonotype: This sequence may be a read error, since a much larger clone differs from it by one base. The gene calls are TRBV10-3 and TRBJ2-3; D is uncertain. CDR1 is ENHRY, CDR2 SYGVKD, per germline. The V gene lost 7 bases and the J gene lost 4 bases, with 9 bases spanning the gap. The CDR3 runs to 12 residues. CDR3 bases: TGTGCCATCAATGGAGACGCAGATACGCAGTATTTT. Amino acids: CAINGDADTQYF.

This clonotype was counted ten times or more. The chain has TRBV11-1 and TRBJ2-1, with 8 bases aligning to TRBD1. The DNA end is a closer match to TRBJ1-2, so the J assignment may be wrong. The CDR3 length is 18 residues. Looked up from germline, CDR1 is SGHAT and CDR2 is FQDESV (reference sequence). The CDR3 DNA is TGTGCCAGCAGCTTAGCCTCCGGGACAGGTGCTGCTGACTATGGCTACACCTTC. Its translation: CASSLASGTGAADYGYTF.

This clonotype occurred once. The CDR3 here is CATREGSEAFF. In DNA, the CDR3 is TGTGCCACCAGGGAGGGTTCTGAAGCTTTCTTT. This sequence joins TRBV24-1 and TRBJ1-1; no firm D call. Between the trimmed V and J ends, which lost 7 bases and 6 bases, there was a span of 8 bases. The CDR3 loop spans 11 amino acids. In germline, CDR1 is KGHDR, CDR2 SFDVKD.

This clonotype was seen many times. The CDR3 region is CATSSTRQGALLTEAFF. Here the CDR3 DNA reads TGTGCCACCAGCAGCACCAGGCAGGGGGCCTTGCTCACTGAAGCTTTCTTT. The chain has TRBV15 and TRBJ1-1; 8 bases are shared with TRBD1. J gave up 4 bases and V 3 bases, and 13 bases lay outside the gene matches. The germline CDR1 and CDR2 sequences are LNHNV and YYDKDF (reference sequence). The CDR3 covers 17 residues.

This clonotype has ten or more counts. V usage is TRBV20-1 and J usage is TRBJ2-2; D gene ambiguous. V shed 1 base and J shed 2 bases, with 8 bases lying between them. From germline, CDR1 is DFQATT and CDR2 SNEGSKA (reference sequence). CDR3 size: 14 residues. Written as DNA, the CDR3 is TGCAGTGCTAGAGGTCTCTCTAACACCGGGGAGCTGTTTTTT. This encodes CSARGLSNTGELFF.

At least ten counts were recorded for this clonotype. The chain carries TRBV12-3 or TRBV12-4 and TRBJ2-7, with 7 bases identical to TRBD1. The CDR3 length is 15 residues. Unmatched junction bases numbered 8, after V lost 3 bases and J lost 3 bases. Here the CDR3 reads CASSFLGTDRYEQYF. The CDR3 nucleotides are TGTGCCAGCAGTTTCCTCGGGACAGATCGCTACGAGCAGTACTTC.

This chain links TRBV5-1 with TRBJ2-7; D perhaps matches TRBD1 (6 bases). Trimming took 0 bases from V and 2 from J, leaving 9 bases between them. The germline V gene has CDR1 SGHRS and CDR2 YFSETQ. The CDR3 consists of 14 residues. CDR3 loop: CASSLDQGTYEQYF. Written as DNA, the CDR3 is TGCGCCAGCAGCTTGGATCAGGGGACCTACGAGCAGTACTTC.

This clonotype has a count of ten or more. The J gene is TRBJ1-5, the V gene TRBV28; D may be TRBD1 (6 bases). Germline CDR1 is MDHEN and CDR2 is SYDVKM. The CDR3 is 14 residues long. V was pared by 5 bases and J by 3 bases, with 11 bases between. CDR3 in DNA: TGTGCCAGCAGTCCTACAGGGTTCAATCAGCCCCAGCATTTT. Encoded protein: CASSPTGFNQPQHF.

The chain recombines TRBV4-2 with TRBJ2-2, with TRBD2 matching over 12 bases. CDR3 size: 17 residues. The V segment lost 3 bases and the J segment 5 bases; nucleotides outside the gene matches: 7. Germline V gene sequence: CDR1 LGHNA, CDR2 YNFKEQ. CDR3 sequence reads: CASSQELAGGWTGELFF. The CDR3, as DNA: TGTGCCAGCAGCCAGGAACTAGCGGGAGGATGGACCGGGGAGCTGTTTTTT.

This clonotype was seen repeatedly, ten times or more. This chain links TRBV7-8 with TRBJ1-1; no firm D call. The CDR3 has 14 amino acids. Trimming took 4 bases from V and 5 from J, leaving 14 bases between them. CDR1 is SGHVS, CDR2 FQNEAQ, per germline. Here the CDR3 DNA reads TGTGCCAGCAGCTCACAGCGTCGGGGAACTGAAGCTTTCTTT. Its protein is CASSSQRRGTEAFF. Complete variable domain (other parts from reference TRBV7-8 and TRBJ1-1): GAGVSQSPRYKVAKRGQDVALRCDPISGHVSLFWYQQALGQGPEFLTYFQNEAQLDKSGLPSDRFFAERPEGSVSTLKIQRTQQEDSAVYLCASSSQRRGTEAFFGQGTRLTVV.

In its sample, this clonotype was seen many times. The V call is TRBV10-3, the J call TRBJ2-5; either TRBD1 or TRBD2 may supply D (5 bases each). The CDR3 is made up of 14 amino acids. Between the trimmed V and J ends, which lost 3 bases and 4 bases, there was a span of 12 bases. Looked up from germline, CDR1 is ENHRY and CDR2 is SYGVKD. DNA of the CDR3: TGTGCCATCAGTGATGTATGGGGGAGAGAGACCCAGTACTTC. Its protein product is CAISDVWGRETQYF.